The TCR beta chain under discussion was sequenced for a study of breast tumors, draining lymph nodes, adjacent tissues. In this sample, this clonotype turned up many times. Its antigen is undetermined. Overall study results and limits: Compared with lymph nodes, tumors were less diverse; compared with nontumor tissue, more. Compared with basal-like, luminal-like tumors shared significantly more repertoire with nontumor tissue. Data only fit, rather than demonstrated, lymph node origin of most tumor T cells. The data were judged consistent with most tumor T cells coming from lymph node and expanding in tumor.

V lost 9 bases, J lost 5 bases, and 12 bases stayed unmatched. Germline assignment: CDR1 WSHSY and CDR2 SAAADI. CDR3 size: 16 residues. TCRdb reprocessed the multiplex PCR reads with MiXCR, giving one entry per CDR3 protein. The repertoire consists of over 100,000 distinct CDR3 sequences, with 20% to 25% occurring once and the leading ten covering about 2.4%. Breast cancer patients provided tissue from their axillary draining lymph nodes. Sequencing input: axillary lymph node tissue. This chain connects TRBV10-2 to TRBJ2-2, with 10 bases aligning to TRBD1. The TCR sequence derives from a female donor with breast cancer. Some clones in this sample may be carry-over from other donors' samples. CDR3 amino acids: CASETGTGVRTGELFF. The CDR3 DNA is TGCGCCAGTGAAACCGGGACAGGGGTTAGGACCGGGGAGCTGTTTTTT.